These 10 T cell receptor beta chains share one sample of origin, sequenced in a study of human CD8 memory T cell subsets. Investigators built TCR beta libraries using UMI-labeled 5' RACE. TCRdb reprocessed the 5' RACE reads and keeps a single row for each CDR3 protein, giving no DNA. The sample holds around 5,000 distinct CDR3 sequences. The specimen sequenced was CD8+ effector memory T cells (TEM) sorted from PBMCs. Sample subset: effector memory CD8 T cells, CCR7- CD45RO+ CD95+. Receptor source: a human donor in good health.

The gene calls are TRBV25-1 and TRBJ2-1; the D call from TCRdb, TRBD1, cannot be confirmed without DNA. Per germline, CDR1 MGHDK and CDR2 SYGVNS. The CDR3 covers 16 residues. CDR3 loop: CASSESFDRVDNEQFF.

The genes are TRBV25-1 and TRBJ2-3; TCRdb gives TRBD2 as the D gene, but with no DNA this cannot be confirmed. Looked up from germline, CDR1 is MGHDK and CDR2 is SYGVNS. The CDR3 loop spans 15 amino acids. CDR3 in amino acids: CASSELAGDTDTQYF.

J is TRBJ2-7 and V is TRBV15; as DNA is missing, the TRBD1 call by TCRdb cannot be tested. This CDR3 is 16 amino acids long. Germline loops: CDR1 LNHNV, CDR2 YYDKDF (reference sequence). CDR3 sequence: CATSRGTGDSSYEQYF.

The V gene is TRBV29-1, the J gene TRBJ1-1; TCRdb's D gene call, TRBD1, goes unchecked for lack of DNA. Germline V gives CDR1 SQVTM, CDR2 ANQGSEA. This CDR3 spans 13 amino acids. The CDR3 protein is CSVETLTDTEAFF.

The chain has TRBV29-1 and TRBJ1-5; TCRdb gives TRBD1 as the D gene, but with no DNA this cannot be confirmed. Germline-derived CDR1 and CDR2 are SQVTM and ANQGSEA. CDR3 length equals 16 residues. The CDR3 loop reads CSVESQGTGRNQPQHF.

The genes are TRBV6-4 and TRBJ2-3; TCRdb outputs TRBD2, but without DNA this stays unchecked. Germline values: CDR1 MRHNA, CDR2 SNTAGT. The CDR3 sequence is 15 residues long. This CDR3 reads CASSPSGGPTDTQYF.

The chain recombines TRBV5-1 with TRBJ2-7; TCRdb lists TRBD2, though no DNA is available to test this call. Looked up from germline, CDR1 is SGHRS and CDR2 is YFSETQ. This CDR3 is 15 amino acids long. This CDR3 reads CASSVGLAGPYEQYF.

This clonotype is deemed medium-sized by its frequency. The chain joins TRBV7-9 to TRBJ2-3; absent DNA, TCRdb's TRBD2 call cannot be checked. Germline V gives CDR1 SEHNR, CDR2 FQNEAQ (reference sequence). The CDR3 runs to 17 residues. The CDR3 sequence: CASSPPRSGRKADTQYF. The entire variable domain, with the rest obtained from reference TRBV7-9 and TRBJ2-3, is as follows: DTGVSQNPRHKITKRGQNVTFRCDPISEHNRLYWYRQTLGQGPEFLTYFQNEAQLEKSRLLSDRFSAERPKGSFSTLEIQRTEQGDSAMYLCASSPPRSGRKADTQYFGPGTRLTVL.

This clonotype shows up as medium-sized by frequency. The CDR3 reads CASSPTSGGADTQYF. The rearrangement uses TRBV6-4 and TRBJ2-3; no DNA is available, so the TRBD2 call from TCRdb remains unchecked. There are 15 residues in the CDR3. Germline CDR1 is MRHNA and CDR2 is SNTAGT.

This clonotype is labeled medium-sized (0.01 to 0.1%) based on frequency. This rearrangement joins TRBV7-6 to TRBJ1-2; TCRdb outputs TRBD1, but without DNA this stays unchecked. The CDR3 has 14 amino acids. CDR1 and CDR2 (germline): SGHVS, FNYEAQ. The CDR3 region is CASSGPGQIYGYTF.